This T cell receptor (beta chain) was sequenced for a study of neurological immune-mediated disorders. Broader study findings: Among 34 multiple sclerosis patients, 18 had repertoires that phylogenetic grouping placed in one related-CDR3 cluster, a possible signature.

The time point denotes: longitudinal time-point 3. MiXCR was run by TCRdb on the 5' RACE reads, yielding one entry per CDR3 protein. The sample shows fewer than 85,000 distinct CDR3 sequences, approximately 4.3% of them seen only once. This clonotype has a handful of counts. The antigen remains unidentified. With V trimmed by 3 bases and J by 10 bases, 12 bases remained unmatched. Germline CDR1 and CDR2: SNHLY and FYNNEI. The CDR3 runs 16 residues. Input material: PBMCs. The source is an older woman with multiple sclerosis. The V call is TRBV2, the J call TRBJ2-1, with 10 bases aligning to TRBD2. CDR3 coding DNA: TGTGCCAGCAGTGATAAAGCGGGGGGGCCACCGGGGGAGCAGTTCTTC. Its protein is CASSDKAGGPPGEQFF.